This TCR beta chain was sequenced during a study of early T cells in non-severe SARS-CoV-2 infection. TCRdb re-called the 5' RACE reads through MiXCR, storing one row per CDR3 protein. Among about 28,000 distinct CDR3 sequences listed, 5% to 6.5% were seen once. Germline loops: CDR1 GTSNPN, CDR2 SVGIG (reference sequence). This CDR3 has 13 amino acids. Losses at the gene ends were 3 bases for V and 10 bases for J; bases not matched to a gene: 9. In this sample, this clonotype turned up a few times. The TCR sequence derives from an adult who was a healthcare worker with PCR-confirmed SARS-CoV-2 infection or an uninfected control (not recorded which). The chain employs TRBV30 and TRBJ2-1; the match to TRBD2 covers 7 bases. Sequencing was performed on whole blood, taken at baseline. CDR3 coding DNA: TGTGCCTGGAGCAGCGGGGATACCCGGGAGCAGTTCTTC. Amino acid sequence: CAWSSGDTREQFF.